This passage covers 11 T cell receptor beta chains from one sample sequenced in a study of blood T cell repertoires in COVID-19. Repertoires were generated with immunoSEQ multiplex PCR, while TCRdb's copy carries only in-frame clones and drops some. This sample has 400,000 or so clones; roughly 90% occur once, and the top ten carry 1.5% to 1.9%. Sequenced input: peripheral blood. These TCRs come from a woman aged 40 to 50 with COVID-19, enrolled during active disease.

The chain links TRBV28 to TRBJ1-2; D gene uncertain. The CDR3 consists of 12 residues. Trimming shortened V by 2 bases and J by 4 bases, and 5 bases separated the two germline ends. Germline CDR1 reads MDHEN; CDR2 reads SYDVKM. In DNA form, the CDR3 reads TGTGCCAGCAGTTTACCGCGCTATGGCTACACCTTC. Its protein is CASSLPRYGYTF.

The J gene is TRBJ2-7, the V gene TRBV4-1, with 9 bases matching TRBD1. Per the germline V gene, CDR1 is MGHRA and CDR2 is YSYEKL. CDR3 length equals 14 residues. J gave up 3 bases and V 4 bases, and 4 bases lay outside the gene matches. CDR3 sequence (DNA): TGCGCCAGCAGCCCCGGACAGGGGAACTACGAGCAGTACTTC. Protein product: CASSPGQGNYEQYF.

The V gene is TRBV7-2, the J gene TRBJ1-2; TRBD1 might be the D (5 bases). The V gene's germline CDR1 is SGHTA and CDR2 FQGNSA. V was pared by 4 bases and J by 8 bases, with 11 bases between. CDR3 length: 12 amino acids. For the CDR3, the DNA is TGTGCCAGCAGCTCCACTGGGGCAGGCTACACCTTC. Translating it yields CASSSTGAGYTF.

The chain combines TRBV6-6 with TRBJ1-2, with a possible D match to TRBD1 (5 bases). V was cut by 10 bases and J by 6 bases, with 15 bases left in between. Germline CDR1 reads MNHNY; CDR2 reads SVGAGI (reference sequence). The CDR3 loop spans 12 amino acids. DNA for the CDR3: TGTGCCACCAGAAGGGAGGGGAATGGCTACACCTTC. Translating gives CATRREGNGYTF.

The chain employs TRBV27 and TRBJ2-3; D might be TRBD1 (6 bases). The germline V gene encodes CDR1 MNHEY and CDR2 SMNVEV (reference sequence). The CDR3 covers 16 residues. The V end was cut by 4 bases, the J end by 3 bases, with 17 bases between. CDR3 region: CASSSYARGRTDTQYF. The CDR3 coding sequence is TGTGCCAGCAGTTCCTATGCCAGGGGCCGGACAGATACGCAGTATTTT.

This clone occurred once. CDR3 sequence: CASSYGGAHQPQHF. The CDR3 coding sequence is TGTGCCAGCAGTTACGGAGGGGCTCATCAGCCCCAGCATTTT. This chain uses TRBV6-2 or TRBV6-3 with TRBJ1-5; possible D gene TRBD1, 5 bases. Germline CDR1 and CDR2: MNHEY and SVGEGT. The V gene lost 2 bases and the J gene lost 5 bases, with 10 bases spanning the gap. The CDR3 sequence is 14 residues long.

The chain employs TRBV29-1 and TRBJ2-7; TRBD2 matches at 10 bases. CDR3 size: 14 residues. V shed 7 bases and J 3 bases; nucleotides not matched to a gene: 9. In germline, CDR1 is SQVTM, CDR2 ANQGSEA. The CDR3 nucleotides read TGCAGCGCCATAGCGGGAGGCCTCGACTACGAGCAGTACTTC. This codes for CSAIAGGLDYEQYF.

This sequence joins TRBV6-2 or TRBV6-3 and TRBJ2-1; D remains ambiguous. Trimming left V 0 bases short and J 2 bases short, with 11 bases between. The CDR3 consists of 16 residues. Germline V gene data show CDR1 as MNHEY and CDR2 as SVGEGT. The CDR3 is CASSYSAANPYNEQFF. DNA for the CDR3: TGTGCCAGCAGTTACTCCGCGGCAAATCCCTACAATGAGCAGTTCTTC.

This sequence joins TRBV9 and TRBJ1-1; 8 positions match TRBD1. CDR1 is SGDLS and CDR2 is YYNGEE in the germline V gene. J lost 4 bases, V lost 0 bases, and 11 bases had no gene match. The CDR3 contains 17 residues. The CDR3 sequence is CASSVDLQGATITEAFF. CDR3 DNA sequence: TGTGCCAGCAGCGTAGATCTGCAGGGGGCGACGATCACTGAAGCTTTCTTT.

J is TRBJ1-3 and V is TRBV27; D remains unclear. In germline, CDR1 is MNHEY, CDR2 SMNVEV (reference sequence). The V and J ends lost 8 bases and 0 bases respectively, with 5 bases between them. This CDR3 has 12 residues. The CDR3 region is CASRDSGNTIYF. CDR3 sequence (DNA): TGTGCCAGCCGGGACTCTGGAAACACCATATATTTT.

The chain joins TRBV2 to TRBJ1-1, with D maybe TRBD1 (6 bases). The CDR3 covers 11 residues. The germline V gene has CDR1 SNHLY and CDR2 FYNNEI. V was clipped by 6 bases and J by 9 bases, with 11 bases between them. CDR3 protein: CASSLGQKAFF. The DNA for the CDR3 is TGTGCCAGCAGCCTAGGACAGAAAGCTTTCTTT.